Following are 7 T cell receptor beta chains from one sample sequenced in a study of cytomegalovirus exposure and HLA in healthy donors. Primers included in the PCR were 60 Vbeta and 13 Jbeta primers. Clones were sequenced by immunoSEQ multiplex PCR, and TCRdb holds only the in-frame ones, with some missing. Counted here are 150,000 to 200,000 clones, roughly 80% occurring once; the ten biggest clones make up 7.7%. The sequencing sample was made of PBMCs. These receptors originate from a woman between 40 and 50 years old in good health and CMV-seropositive.

The chain combines TRBV27 with TRBJ2-7; 9 bases are shared with TRBD1. The junction had 0 bases not matched to a gene; V was cut back by 0 bases and J by 3 bases. Germline CDR1 MNHEY, CDR2 SMNVEV (reference sequence). CDR3 length: 14 residues. Here the CDR3 DNA reads TGTGCCAGCAGTTTATCGACAGGGGGCTACGAGCAGTACTTC. This translates into CASSLSTGGYEQYF.

The chain combines TRBV9 with TRBJ2-2, with D perhaps TRBD1 (6 bases). Per the germline V gene, CDR1 is SGDLS and CDR2 is YYNGEE. The CDR3 is 15 amino acids. The V and J ends lost 4 bases and 6 bases respectively, with 16 bases between them. In DNA, the CDR3 is TGTGCCAGCAGCCCCAGGGGCCTGAGGGCCGGGGAGCTGTTTTTT. Its translation is CASSPRGLRAGELFF.

This clone was detected only a few times. The rearrangement links TRBV25-1 to TRBJ2-6; D uncertain. This CDR3 region has 17 residues. Trimming cost V 2 bases and J 0 bases, with 11 bases left between them. Germline values: CDR1 MGHDK, CDR2 SYGVNS. The chain's CDR3 is CASSERTRFSGANVLTF. The CDR3 DNA sequence: TGTGCCAGCAGTGAAAGAACGAGGTTCTCTGGGGCCAACGTCCTGACTTTC.

The chain links TRBV7-9 to TRBJ1-4, with 8 bases fitting TRBD1. This CDR3 spans 15 amino acids. Per the germline V gene, CDR1 is SEHNR and CDR2 is FQNEAQ (reference sequence). V dropped 1 base and J dropped 8; count of bases not matched to a gene: 6. The CDR3 DNA is TGTGCCAGCAGCTTAGATCAGGGGGCGGGAGAAAAACTGTTTTTT. Translation: CASSLDQGAGEKLFF.

The chain joins TRBV7-2 to TRBJ2-7; possible D gene TRBD2, 6 bases. Trimming took 0 bases from V and 2 from J, leaving 8 bases between them. This CDR3 region has 14 residues. Germline V lookup: CDR1 SGHTA, CDR2 FQGNSA. The chain's CDR3 is CASSLAGTPYEQYF. CDR3 bases: TGTGCCAGCAGCTTAGCTGGGACTCCCTACGAGCAGTACTTC.

The J gene is TRBJ2-3, the V gene TRBV9; maybe TRBD2 (7 bases). Germline CDR1 is SGDLS and CDR2 is YYNGEE. With 1 base removed from V and 2 bases from J, the gap between germline ends came to 20 bases. This CDR3 is 18 amino acids long. The CDR3 DNA reads TGTGCCAGCAGCGTAAACCGGTTGGCGGGGGCGGACACAGATACGCAGTATTTT. This translates into CASSVNRLAGADTDTQYF.

The chain carries TRBV28 and TRBJ1-5; D remains ambiguous. This CDR3 contains 13 residues. The germline gives CDR1 MDHEN, CDR2 SYDVKM. V was cut by 8 bases and J by 2 bases, with 10 bases left in between. The CDR3 DNA is TGTGCCAGCGCACGGAGTCGCAATCAGCCCCAGCATTTT. It yields the protein CASARSRNQPQHF.